These 17 T cell receptor beta chains share one sample of origin, sequenced in a study of post-analysis software for immune sequencing data. These receptors lack a known antigen. Study-wide findings and caveats: Five or six TRBV segments (TRBV5-6, TRBV5-1 and TRBV20-1 among them) occurred more frequently in patients than in controls.

Prepared libraries of TCR beta cDNA carried unique molecular identifiers. TCRdb ran MiXCR on the PCR reads and lists one entry per CDR3 protein. The sample includes 750,000 to 950,000 distinct CDR3 sequences, approximately 53% seen only once; the top ten take 4.6%. Sequenced input: blood. The receptor set was obtained from a girl between 5 and 17 years old with multiple sclerosis.

The table lists this clonotype with a few counts. The chain employs TRBV6-1 and TRBJ2-6; no clear D. CDR3 length: 18 amino acids. V lost 3 bases, J lost 1 base, and 16 bases lay in between. Looked up from germline, CDR1 is MNHNS and CDR2 is SASEGT. CDR3 nucleotide sequence: TGTGCCAGCAGTGACCCCGGGCCCACAAGTTCTGGGGCCAACGTCCTGACTTTC. It encodes CASSDPGPTSSGANVLTF.

J is TRBJ1-5 and V is TRBV24-1; D unclear. In germline, CDR1 is KGHDR, CDR2 SFDVKD. The CDR3 is made up of 19 amino acids. Trimming removed 2 bases from V and 0 bases from J, with 19 bases in between. This CDR3 is CATSDSRRPSFNSNQPQHF. The CDR3 DNA reads TGTGCCACCAGTGATTCCAGGAGGCCGAGCTTCAATAGCAATCAGCCCCAGCATTTT.

This clonotype was detected only a few times. This rearrangement joins TRBV20-1 to TRBJ2-5; 7 positions match TRBD1. The DNA end is a closer match to TRBJ2-7, so the J assignment may be wrong. Germline assignment: CDR1 DFQATT and CDR2 SNEGSKA (reference sequence). The CDR3 has 16 amino acids. CDR3 in DNA: TGCAGTGCTGCCGTTTCTAGGGGGCGAATCGTCCACGAGCAGTACTTC. Residues: CSAAVSRGRIVHEQYF.

This clonotype was counted between two and nine times. This chain uses TRBV5-1 with TRBJ2-6; D may be TRBD1 (6 bases). Trimming cost V 3 bases and J 0 bases, with 16 bases left between them. The CDR3 contains 18 residues. CDR1 SGHRS and CDR2 YFSETQ come from the germline V gene. The CDR3 DNA reads TGCGCCAGCAGCTGGGGGCCGGGACCGATCTCTGGGGCCAACGTCCTGACTTTC. It yields the protein CASSWGPGPISGANVLTF. The entire variable domain, with the rest obtained from reference TRBV5-1 and TRBJ2-6, is as follows: KAGVTQTPRYLIKTRGQQVTLSCSPISGHRSVSWYQQTPGQGLQFLFEYFSETQRNKGNFPGRFSGRQFSNSRSEMNVSTLELGDSALYLCASSWGPGPISGANVLTFGAGSRLTVL.

V usage is TRBV2 and J usage is TRBJ2-3; D is perhaps TRBD1 or TRBD2 (6 bases each). The CDR3 is 21 residues long. V lost 6 bases and J lost 1, with 32 bases in between. Germline lookup yields CDR1 SNHLY and CDR2 FYNNEI. CDR3: CASSHRRGSGGLLHRTDTQYF. For the CDR3, the DNA is TGTGCCAGCAGCCACCGGAGGGGGTCCGGGGGCCTTCTTCACCGCACAGATACGCAGTATTTT.

The gene calls are TRBV3-1 and TRBJ1-1; D unclear. The CDR3 extends over 13 amino acids. V was clipped by 5 bases and J by 0 bases, with 7 bases between them. The germline CDR1 and CDR2 sequences are LGHDT and YNNKEL (reference sequence). CDR3 DNA: TGTGCCAGCAGCTCGACCCTGAACACTGAAGCTTTCTTT. This translates into CASSSTLNTEAFF.

This clonotype appeared a few times. The chain combines TRBV20-1 with TRBJ2-7; 8 bases are a match to TRBD2. The CDR3 sequence is 12 residues long. V trimming: 5 bases; J trimming: 6 bases; junction bases outside the gene matches: 6. CDR1 is DFQATT and CDR2 is SNEGSKA in the germline V gene (reference sequence). CDR3 coding DNA: TGCAGTGCTGCGGGACTAGGGCTCGAGCAGTACTTC. Translating it yields CSAAGLGLEQYF.

The V gene is TRBV5-1, the J gene TRBJ2-1; 7 nucleotides align to TRBD2. Germline CDR1 SGHRS, CDR2 YFSETQ. The J segment lost 6 bases and the V segment lost 4 bases, leaving 13 bases of the junction unmatched. The CDR3 runs to 16 residues. This CDR3 is CASSGGETLPFNEQFF. CDR3 sequence (DNA): TGCGCCAGCAGCGGGGGGGAAACCCTTCCCTTCAATGAGCAGTTCTTC. The variable domain in full, completed from reference TRBV5-1 and TRBJ2-1, reads KAGVTQTPRYLIKTRGQQVTLSCSPISGHRSVSWYQQTPGQGLQFLFEYFSETQRNKGNFPGRFSGRQFSNSRSEMNVSTLELGDSALYLCASSGGETLPFNEQFFGPGTRLTVL.

This clonotype came up a few times. This sequence joins TRBV20-1 and TRBJ2-7, with 7 bases matching TRBD2. The CDR3 totals 14 residues. The germline CDR1 and CDR2 sequences are DFQATT and SNEGSKA (reference sequence). V dropped 6 bases and J dropped 5; count of bases not matched to a gene: 13. CDR3 amino acids: CSAQVTGGIDEQYF. Written as DNA, the CDR3 is TGCAGTGCCCAGGTAACGGGAGGTATAGACGAGCAGTACTTC.

CDR3 bases: TGCGCCAGCATTCCCCGACCGTCCCCAGGGGTTCACGAGCAGTACTTC. Amino acids: CASIPRPSPGVHEQYF. V and J are TRBV5-1 and TRBJ2-5; a possible D gene is TRBD1 (6 bases). Near its end, the DNA agrees better with TRBJ2-7, so the J call may be wrong. The germline CDR1 and CDR2 sequences are SGHRS and YFSETQ. The CDR3 loop spans 16 amino acids.

This clonotype appeared a single time. This chain joins TRBV7-6 and TRBJ1-4; TRBD1 is a possible D gene (6 bases). The germline gives CDR1 SGHVS, CDR2 FNYEAQ. The V and J ends lost 6 bases and 0 bases respectively, with 14 bases between them. This CDR3 spans 16 amino acids. CDR3 coding DNA: TGTGCCAGCAGTTCCTTTAAGGGGGCAACTAATGAAAAACTGTTTTTT. This sequence encodes CASSSFKGATNEKLFF.

The gene calls are TRBV5-1 and TRBJ2-2; D might be TRBD1 (6 bases). The CDR3 spans 14 residues. The germline V and J ends were trimmed by 7 bases and 1 base, with 11 bases remaining between them. Germline V CDR1 and CDR2: SGHRS, YFSETQ. The CDR3 DNA reads TGCGCCAGCTCCGGGACACTGAACACCGGGGAGCTGTTTTTT. Translated: CASSGTLNTGELFF.

This clonotype was counted a few times. The rearrangement joins TRBV20-1 to TRBJ2-7, with TRBD2 identical over 7 bases. V was clipped by 4 bases and J by 1 base; unmatched bases: 1. Germline V CDR1 and CDR2: DFQATT, SNEGSKA (reference sequence). The CDR3 is 12 residues long. CDR3 protein: CSAKAGSYEQYF. CDR3 DNA: TGCAGTGCTAAAGCGGGGTCCTACGAGCAGTACTTC.

This clonotype was counted a few times. The rearrangement joins TRBV7-3 to TRBJ1-1, with unresolved D. V shed 1 base and J shed 3 bases, with 6 bases lying between them. CDR3 size: 13 residues. The germline V gene encodes CDR1 SGHTA and CDR2 FQGTGA. CDR3 bases: TGTGCCAGCAGCTTAAATTCGGACACTGAAGCTTTCTTT. It yields the protein CASSLNSDTEAFF.

The V and J genes are TRBV12-3 or TRBV12-4 and TRBJ1-1; 7 nucleotides align to TRBD1. With 5 bases clipped from V and 4 bases from J, the junction kept 16 bases outside the gene matches. The CDR3 spans 17 residues. DNA of the CDR3: TGTGCCAGCAGTCCGCACAGGGGCCTGATCGAGAGCACTGAAGCTTTCTTT. It codes for CASSPHRGLIESTEAFF.

The chain recombines TRBV12-3 or TRBV12-4 with TRBJ1-5, with TRBD1 matching over 9 bases. The CDR3 is made up of 14 amino acids. V dropped 5 bases and J dropped 5; count of bases not matched to a gene: 4. The CDR3, as DNA: TGTGCCAGCAGTGGACAGGGGCCCTATCAGCCCCAGCATTTT. Translating it yields CASSGQGPYQPQHF.

This clonotype was seen only a few times. The chain is built from TRBV7-2 and TRBJ2-3, with D perhaps TRBD2 (5 bases). CDR3 length: 17 residues. In germline, CDR1 is SGHTA, CDR2 FQGNSA. The V and J ends lost 7 bases and 3 bases respectively, with 23 bases between them. CDR3 protein: CASNKAPGSPGTDTQYF. The CDR3 DNA sequence: TGTGCCAGCAACAAAGCTCCCGGGTCTCCGGGAACAGATACGCAGTATTTT.